Listed here are 30 T cell receptor beta chains from one sample, sequenced in a study of T cells after yellow fever vaccination. MiXCR, run by TCRdb on the 5' RACE reads, gives a single entry per CDR3 protein. The data show about 400,000 distinct CDR3 sequences, with 11% seen just once and roughly 18% held by the top ten. The specimen was PBMCs, collected on the day of the first yellow fever vaccination. These receptor sequences come from a young man who received the YFV17D yellow fever vaccine.

A few counts support this clonotype. J is TRBJ2-1 and V is TRBV6-2 or TRBV6-3; no firm D call. The CDR3 contains 12 residues. Germline V gives CDR1 MNHEY, CDR2 SVGEGT. Trimming took off 8 bases at V and 3 bases at J, with 8 bases between the two ends. The CDR3 bases are TGTGCCAGCGGGCAGTACTACAATGAGCAGTTCTTC. Encoded protein: CASGQYYNEQFF.

This clonotype was seen only once. This rearrangement joins TRBV7-2 to TRBJ2-3, with 11 positions matching TRBD2. CDR3 length equals 16 residues. CDR1 and CDR2 (germline): SGHTA, FQGNSA. V lost 5 bases and J lost 6; bases outside the gene matches: 10. In DNA, the CDR3 is TGTGCCAGCAGCCCTTATCTAGCGGGGGGCTTGGATACGCAGTATTTT. Translating gives CASSPYLAGGLDTQYF.

This clonotype has only a few counts. The chain couples TRBV9 to TRBJ2-1, with D possibly being TRBD1 (5 bases). V lost 4 bases and J lost 4, with 15 bases in between. The CDR3 loop spans 15 amino acids. Germline assignment: CDR1 SGDLS and CDR2 YYNGEE. DNA for the CDR3: TGTGCCAGCAGCTCCCCGGCGACAGATTACAATGAGCAGTTCTTC. Protein product: CASSSPATDYNEQFF.

This clonotype was detected a few times. The chain uses TRBV3-1 and TRBJ2-7, with D unclear. The CDR3 totals 16 residues. V was shortened by 0 bases and J by 6 bases, with 18 bases between the two germline ends. Germline V gene data show CDR1 as LGHDT and CDR2 as YNNKEL (reference sequence). CDR3 region: CASSQDMDTPGPEQYF. For the CDR3, the DNA is TGTGCCAGCAGCCAAGATATGGATACGCCTGGGCCCGAGCAGTACTTC.

The chain recombines TRBV20-1 with TRBJ2-7, with D uncertain. V was trimmed by 3 bases and J by 5 bases, leaving 8 bases between them. CDR1 is DFQATT, CDR2 SNEGSKA, per germline (reference sequence). The CDR3 spans 11 residues. The CDR3 loop reads CSARGNHEQYV. The DNA for the CDR3 is TGCAGTGCTAGGGGGAACCACGAGCAGTACGTC.

This clonotype turned up a few times. V and J are TRBV20-1 and TRBJ1-1; D ambiguous. This CDR3 has 15 amino acids. Per the germline V gene, CDR1 is DFQATT and CDR2 is SNEGSKA (reference sequence). With 4 bases removed from V and 7 bases from J, the gap between germline ends came to 22 bases. CDR3 protein: CSATTPAAPIGEAFF. The CDR3 nucleotides are TGCAGTGCTACGACGCCTGCGGCCCCCATCGGTGAAGCTTTCTTT.

The table lists this clonotype with a few counts. The genes are TRBV12-3 or TRBV12-4 and TRBJ2-1; 9 bases align to TRBD2. This CDR3 comprises 15 residues. V lost 3 bases, J lost 9 bases, and 9 bases stayed unmatched. CDR3 in amino acids: CASSFFALAGIEQFF. CDR3 DNA: TGTGCCAGCAGTTTCTTCGCCCTAGCGGGGATTGAGCAGTTCTTC.

The CDR3 sequence: CSARDNPTGRNEQFF. Here the CDR3 DNA reads TGCAGTGCTAGGGACAACCCGACAGGGAGGAATGAGCAGTTCTTC. The J gene is TRBJ2-1, the V gene TRBV20-1, with a tentative D call TRBD1 (7 bases). The CDR3 covers 15 residues. Germline CDR1 reads DFQATT; CDR2 reads SNEGSKA (reference sequence). V was shortened by 3 bases and J by 7 bases, with 19 bases between the two germline ends.

A few counts support this clonotype. The rearrangement joins TRBV5-1 to TRBJ2-3; the D gene could be TRBD1 or TRBD2 (5 bases each). Germline loops: CDR1 SGHRS, CDR2 YFSETQ. Between the trimmed V and J ends, which lost 0 bases and 0 bases, there was a span of 17 bases. This CDR3 spans 18 amino acids. The CDR3: CASSLAGALPASTDTQYF. CDR3 nucleotide sequence: TGCGCCAGCAGCTTGGCCGGGGCCCTACCGGCAAGCACAGATACGCAGTATTTT.

The rearrangement links TRBV20-1 to TRBJ1-5; the D is unclear. Trimming cost V 5 bases and J 0 bases, with 5 bases left between them. The CDR3 spans 12 residues. The germline CDR1 and CDR2 sequences are DFQATT and SNEGSKA (reference sequence). In DNA form, the CDR3 reads TGCAGTGCTGTTCATAGCAATCAGCCCCAGCATTTT. Encoded protein: CSAVHSNQPQHF.

As DNA, the CDR3 is TGTGCCAGCTCACCACAGGGGACTAGCAAAAGCTCCTACAATGAGCAGTTCTTC. This codes for CASSPQGTSKSSYNEQFF. The chain joins TRBV18 to TRBJ2-1; 9 bases agree with TRBD2. This CDR3 has 18 residues. CDR1 and CDR2 from the germline V gene are KGHSH and LQKENI. Trimming at V came to 1 base and at J to 0 bases, leaving 7 bases not matched to a gene.

CDR3 amino acids: CASSLTTGVDQYF. In nucleotides, the CDR3 is TGTGCCAGCAGCTTGACAACAGGGGTTGACCAGTACTTC. This chain connects TRBV5-4 to TRBJ2-5, with TRBD1 identical over 7 bases. This CDR3 has 13 amino acids. Losses at the gene ends were 1 base for V and 10 bases for J; bases not matched to a gene: 7. The germline V gene has CDR1 SGHNT and CDR2 YYREEE (reference sequence).

The chain links TRBV4-3 to TRBJ2-2; D unresolved. The CDR3 spans 15 residues. V was trimmed by 3 bases and J by 8 bases, leaving 16 bases between them. Germline-derived CDR1 and CDR2 are LGHNA and YSLEER. The CDR3, as DNA: TGCGCCAGCAGCCAGGTCCAGCTGCCAAGGGGGGAGCTGTTTTTT. This gives the protein CASSQVQLPRGELFF.

The V and J genes are TRBV5-1 and TRBJ2-3; D gene uncertain. V was trimmed by 0 bases and J by 3 bases, leaving 8 bases between them. Germline CDR1 and CDR2: SGHRS and YFSETQ. The CDR3 is 14 amino acids. This CDR3 reads CASSLGFATDTQYF. CDR3 DNA: TGCGCCAGCAGCTTGGGGTTTGCTACAGATACGCAGTATTTT. Together with reference TRBV5-1 and TRBJ2-3, the CDR3 gives the full variable domain: KAGVTQTPRYLIKTRGQQVTLSCSPISGHRSVSWYQQTPGQGLQFLFEYFSETQRNKGNFPGRFSGRQFSNSRSEMNVSTLELGDSALYLCASSLGFATDTQYFGPGTRLTVL.

This clonotype was counted a few times. The chain combines TRBV7-3 with TRBJ2-2; D is uncertain. Germline V gene data show CDR1 as SGHTA and CDR2 as FQGTGA. The V end was cut by 0 bases, the J end by 8 bases, with 10 bases between. The CDR3 runs to 14 residues. This CDR3 is CASSLTGLPGELFF. The DNA for the CDR3 is TGTGCCAGCAGCTTAACTGGCTTACCGGGGGAGCTGTTTTTT.

This clonotype was found many times. The gene calls are TRBV5-1 and TRBJ2-1, with 8 bases aligning to TRBD2. The CDR3 has 14 amino acids. Trimming cost V 6 bases and J 9 bases; bases outside gene matches: 11. The V gene's germline CDR1 is SGHRS and CDR2 YFSETQ. The CDR3 spells CASTPTSGRGEQFF. Written as DNA, the CDR3 is TGCGCCAGCACCCCCACTAGCGGACGCGGTGAGCAGTTCTTC.

The V call is TRBV5-4, the J call TRBJ2-1; no definite D call. Trimming took off 3 bases at V and 7 bases at J, with 14 bases between the two ends. CDR3 length: 14 amino acids. Germline loops: CDR1 SGHNT, CDR2 YYREEE (reference sequence). As DNA, the CDR3 is TGTGCCAGCAGCTATGGGCCAGGAAATAATGAGCAGTTCTTC. Protein product: CASSYGPGNNEQFF.

This clonotype was detected ten times or more. The chain employs TRBV20-1 and TRBJ1-2; possibly TRBD1 for D (5 bases). The germline gives CDR1 DFQATT, CDR2 SNEGSKA (reference sequence). The CDR3 spans 13 residues. V was trimmed by 5 bases and J by 5 bases, leaving 15 bases between them. The CDR3 nucleotides read TGCAGTGCTGCCGGGACGGCGGATTATGGCTACACCTTC. This codes for CSAAGTADYGYTF.

The chain combines TRBV19 with TRBJ1-1, with D unresolved. Germline-derived CDR1 and CDR2 are LNHDA and SQIVND (reference sequence). The CDR3 spans 14 residues. Trimming stripped 4 bases from V and 0 bases from J, with 9 bases between. CDR3 region: CASSRTRLNTEAFF. CDR3 nucleotides: TGTGCCAGTAGTAGAACACGATTGAACACTGAAGCTTTCTTT.

V is TRBV5-1 and J is TRBJ2-2, with 11 nucleotides matching TRBD2. Per the germline V gene, CDR1 is SGHRS and CDR2 is YFSETQ. V lost 4 bases to trimming and J lost 4 bases; unmatched junction nucleotides: 9. The CDR3 is made up of 17 amino acids. The CDR3 DNA is TGCGCCAGCAGCCCGGTCGGGCTAGCGGGGGGCACCGGGGAGCTGTTTTTT. This codes for CASSPVGLAGGTGELFF.

The J gene is TRBJ2-1, the V gene TRBV20-1; TRBD2 agrees at 7 bases. This CDR3 region has 16 residues. Looked up from germline, CDR1 is DFQATT and CDR2 is SNEGSKA (reference sequence). V trimming: 5 bases; J trimming: 0 bases; junction bases outside the gene matches: 10. CDR3 in DNA: TGCAGTGCTGCAACGGGGGGTAGAAGCTCCTACAATGAGCAGTTCTTC. As protein: CSAATGGRSSYNEQFF.

This chain connects TRBV20-1 to TRBJ2-5; D perhaps matches TRBD1 (5 bases). The V gene's germline CDR1 is DFQATT and CDR2 SNEGSKA (reference sequence). The CDR3 has 14 amino acids. Trimming left V 4 bases short and J 4 bases short, with 16 bases between. The CDR3 here is CSANRRLQRETQYF. CDR3 sequence (DNA): TGCAGTGCTAACAGGAGACTTCAAAGAGAGACCCAGTACTTC.

This rearrangement joins TRBV5-5 to TRBJ2-3, with 8 bases fitting TRBD2. Germline V gene data show CDR1 as SGHKS and CDR2 as YYEKEE (reference sequence). V gave up 0 bases and J gave up 5 bases; unmatched junction bases: 14. CDR3 length: 18 amino acids. The CDR3 region is CASSLEGSRTSHKDTQYF. CDR3 in DNA: TGTGCCAGCAGCTTGGAGGGATCCAGGACTAGCCATAAAGATACGCAGTATTTT.

This clonotype was seen ten or more times. V and J are TRBV7-3 and TRBJ1-6; 7 bases fit TRBD1. V dropped 4 bases and J dropped 10; count of bases not matched to a gene: 10. The CDR3 contains 15 residues. The germline V gene has CDR1 SGHTA and CDR2 FQGTGA. The CDR3 region is CASSSTGDSYSPLHF. CDR3 in DNA: TGTGCCAGCAGCTCAACAGGGGATTCGTACTCACCCCTCCACTTT.

This clonotype has more than one count but fewer than ten. The rearrangement joins TRBV6-2 or TRBV6-3 to TRBJ1-1; weak D call: TRBD1 (6 bases). The CDR3 runs to 16 residues. V lost 7 bases and J lost 5, with 23 bases in between. Germline lookup yields CDR1 MNHEY and CDR2 SVGEGT. The CDR3 region has the DNA TGTGCCAGCACCCTAGGGGGACGAGGGACGGGGACTGAAGCTTTCTTT. It yields the protein CASTLGGRGTGTEAFF.

This clonotype was observed many times. In DNA, the CDR3 is TGCGCCAGCAGCTTCCAAGGATATACGCAGTATTTT. Residues: CASSFQGYTQYF. The rearrangement uses TRBV5-1 and TRBJ2-3; no clear D. V dropped 2 bases and J dropped 7 bases, with 8 bases sitting between them. The germline V gene has CDR1 SGHRS and CDR2 YFSETQ. There are 12 residues in the CDR3.

Many counts were recorded for this clonotype. The chain joins TRBV4-1 to TRBJ2-6, with D possibly being TRBD1 (5 bases). The CDR3 is 19 amino acids. The ends were cut back, 0 bases at V and 4 bases at J, with 19 bases in the middle. The germline gives CDR1 MGHRA, CDR2 YSYEKL. The chain's CDR3 is CASSQDMTVPSTGANVLTF. CDR3 nucleotide sequence: TGCGCCAGCAGCCAAGATATGACAGTTCCCTCTACGGGGGCCAACGTCCTGACTTTC.

The chain has TRBV5-6 and TRBJ1-1; 10 nucleotides match TRBD1. The CDR3 loop spans 13 amino acids. CDR1 and CDR2 from the germline V gene are SGHDT and YYEEEE. Losses at the gene ends were 4 bases for V and 8 bases for J; bases not matched to a gene: 5. CDR3 nucleotide sequence: TGTGCCAGCAGCAAGACAGGGGGCCTCGAAGCTTTCTTT. Its translation is CASSKTGGLEAFF.

This clonotype was seen only a few times. The CDR3 DNA reads TGTGCCAGCAGTTACTCGGACAGAAGCAATCAGCCCCAGCATTTT. Its translation is CASSYSDRSNQPQHF. The J gene is TRBJ1-5, the V gene TRBV6-5, with D possibly matching TRBD1 (6 bases). The CDR3 loop spans 15 amino acids. The germline V gene has CDR1 MNHEY and CDR2 SVGAGI. With 0 bases removed from V and 1 base from J, the gap between germline ends came to 7 bases.

The J gene is TRBJ2-4, the V gene TRBV12-3 or TRBV12-4; D call uncertain. Trimming left V 8 bases short and J 0 bases short, with 5 bases between. This CDR3 spans 12 amino acids. CDR3 loop: CASGLAKNIQYF. DNA for the CDR3: TGTGCCAGCGGGCTAGCCAAAAACATTCAGTACTTC.